This passage covers 27 T cell receptor beta chains from one sample sequenced in a study of CD8 T cells in ankylosing spondylitis. Study-level points and caveats: Blood from ankylosing spondylitis patients appeared to carry a characteristic eight-variant TCR beta motif.

These receptors' antigens are unknown. TCRdb reanalysed the 5' RACE reads using MiXCR and keeps one entry per CDR3 protein. The data show a few hundred thousand distinct CDR3 sequences, about 7.3% seen once. The sample was blood, either unsorted or a sorted T cell fraction (not recorded which). These receptors were taken from a male donor with ankylosing spondylitis.

This clonotype came up many times. This chain joins TRBV20-1 and TRBJ2-2, with D perhaps TRBD2 (6 bases). V lost 3 bases and J lost 2, with 13 bases in between. CDR1 and CDR2 (germline): DFQATT, SNEGSKA (reference sequence). CDR3 length: 15 residues. The CDR3 sequence is CSASPGSGNTGELFF. The CDR3 bases are TGCAGTGCTAGCCCCGGGAGCGGAAACACCGGGGAGCTGTTTTTT.

This clonotype was seen more than once but under ten times. This chain links TRBV20-1 with TRBJ2-7, with D unresolved. Germline-derived CDR1 and CDR2 are DFQATT and SNEGSKA (reference sequence). V was pared by 0 bases and J by 7 bases, with 10 bases between. The CDR3 has 12 amino acids. DNA of the CDR3: TGCAGTGCTAGAGATCGGTTGGGGGAGCAGTACTTC. Amino acid sequence: CSARDRLGEQYF.

This clonotype came up many times. The gene calls are TRBV6-2 or TRBV6-3 and TRBJ2-2, with 7 bases lining up with TRBD2. The germline gives CDR1 MNHEY, CDR2 SVGEGT. The CDR3 has 15 residues. V lost 6 bases and J lost 5; bases outside the gene matches: 9. This chain's CDR3 is CASRPLATSTGELFF. CDR3 DNA sequence: TGTGCCAGCAGACCACTAGCGACGTCTACCGGGGAGCTGTTTTTT.

In nucleotides, the CDR3 is TGTGCCACCAGCAGGTCACTAGCGGGAGTAACTGATGAGCAGTTCTTC. Translated, it gives CATSRSLAGVTDEQFF. The rearrangement links TRBV15 to TRBJ2-1; 11 bases agree with TRBD2. Germline V lookup: CDR1 LNHNV, CDR2 YYDKDF (reference sequence). With 3 bases clipped from V and 8 bases from J, the junction kept 9 bases outside the gene matches. This CDR3 has 16 residues.

This chain connects TRBV15 to TRBJ2-1; either TRBD1 or TRBD2 may supply D (5 bases each). V was cut by 1 base and J by 9 bases, with 7 bases left in between. In germline, CDR1 is LNHNV, CDR2 YYDKDF (reference sequence). The CDR3 has 12 amino acids. DNA of the CDR3: TGTGCCACCAGCAGAGGGGGGATTGAGCAGTTCTTC. This encodes CATSRGGIEQFF.

This clonotype was observed a few times. The V gene is TRBV11-2, the J gene TRBJ2-1; no clear D gene. Trimming stripped 5 bases from V and 9 bases from J, with 11 bases between. The CDR3 extends over 12 amino acids. CDR1 SGHAT and CDR2 FQNNGV come from the germline V gene. CDR3 bases: TGTGCCAGCAGCCTGATCAACCCTGAGCAGTTCTTC. It encodes CASSLINPEQFF.

This clonotype was detected a few times. The chain combines TRBV15 with TRBJ1-4, with 9 bases aligning to TRBD1. This CDR3 region has 16 residues. V trimming: 0 bases; J trimming: 10 bases; junction bases outside the gene matches: 9. Germline values: CDR1 LNHNV, CDR2 YYDKDF (reference sequence). The CDR3, as DNA: TGTGCCACCAGCAGAGATTCCGGGACAGGGTTACGAAAACTGTTTTTT. It yields the protein CATSRDSGTGLRKLFF.

This clonotype occurred many times. This chain links TRBV6-5 with TRBJ1-2, with no clear D. The CDR3 sequence is 14 residues long. Trimming removed 3 bases at V and 4 bases at J, with 12 bases between. Germline V gene data show CDR1 as MNHEY and CDR2 as SVGAGI. This CDR3 reads CASSYGGSPYGYTF. CDR3 bases: TGTGCCAGCAGTTATGGAGGGAGTCCCTATGGCTACACCTTC.

This clonotype has ten or more counts. J is TRBJ2-2 and V is TRBV29-1; D is possibly TRBD1 (6 bases). Germline CDR1 reads SQVTM; CDR2 reads ANQGSEA. The CDR3 has 16 residues. Trimming cost V 2 bases and J 0 bases, with 13 bases left between them. CDR3 loop: CSVEPPGQANTGELFF. In nucleotides, the CDR3 is TGCAGCGTTGAACCTCCGGGACAAGCGAACACCGGGGAGCTGTTTTTT.

This clonotype was seen repeatedly, ten times or more. The chain is built from TRBV10-3 and TRBJ1-1; weak D call: TRBD1 (6 bases). Germline CDR1 ENHRY, CDR2 SYGVKD. The CDR3 runs 13 residues. V dropped 8 bases and J dropped 2 bases, with 12 bases sitting between them. This CDR3 reads CAIRTEFNTEAFF. In DNA form, the CDR3 reads TGTGCCATCCGGACAGAATTTAACACTGAAGCTTTCTTT.

This clonotype was seen more than once but under ten times. The chain recombines TRBV28 with TRBJ1-2; 9 bases line up with TRBD1. This CDR3 has 15 residues. Germline V lookup: CDR1 MDHEN, CDR2 SYDVKM. J lost 4 bases, V lost 3 bases, and 6 bases had no gene match. CDR3 region: CASSLGTGSIYGYTF. The CDR3 DNA is TGTGCCAGCAGTTTGGGGACAGGGTCAATCTATGGCTACACCTTC.

This clonotype occurred many times. The chain joins TRBV7-2 to TRBJ1-1; no clear D. The CDR3 length is 13 residues. V lost 3 bases to trimming and J lost 0 bases, with 5 bases between them. Germline V gene data show CDR1 as SGHTA and CDR2 as FQGNSA. CDR3 nucleotides: TGTGCCAGCAGCTTCACCATGAACACTGAAGCTTTCTTT. It yields the protein CASSFTMNTEAFF.

This clonotype was seen ten or more times. J is TRBJ1-4 and V is TRBV11-2; D possibly corresponds to TRBD1 (5 bases). The CDR3 has 19 amino acids. Trimming removed 0 bases at V and 8 bases at J, with 25 bases between. Looked up from germline, CDR1 is SGHAT and CDR2 is FQNNGV. In DNA, the CDR3 is TGTGCCAGCAGCTTAGATTATCGGTCTCCGCGGGACCGAGCGGAAAAACTGTTTTTT. Residues: CASSLDYRSPRDRAEKLFF.

A word on this clonotype: One junction end does not reproduce the germline sequence, and a read error may be involved. V gene TRBV4-2 combines with J gene TRBJ1-1; no definite D call. CDR3 length equals 13 residues. Germline CDR1 and CDR2: LGHNA and YNFKEQ. The CDR3 region is CSSSQEFTAEAFF. In DNA form, the CDR3 reads TGTTCCAGCAGCCAAGAATTCACTGCTGAAGCTTTCTTT.

This clonotype appeared many times. This rearrangement joins TRBV9 to TRBJ2-7, with 9 bases that match TRBD2. J gave up 5 bases and V 3 bases, and 3 bases lay outside the gene matches. The CDR3 extends over 13 amino acids. The germline V gene encodes CDR1 SGDLS and CDR2 YYNGEE. CDR3 region: CASSGTSENEQYF. CDR3 bases: TGTGCCAGCAGCGGGACTAGCGAAAACGAGCAGTACTTC.

This clonotype occurred many times. V is TRBV6-1 and J is TRBJ1-1, with unresolved D. In germline, CDR1 is MNHNS, CDR2 SASEGT. Trimming shortened V by 3 bases and J by 0 bases, and 8 bases separated the two germline ends. This CDR3 is built from 14 residues. The CDR3 spells CASSDLVMNTEAFF. CDR3 nucleotide sequence: TGTGCCAGCAGTGATTTAGTCATGAACACTGAAGCTTTCTTT.

This clonotype was detected a few times. This chain connects TRBV29-1 to TRBJ2-1; 11 nucleotides align to TRBD2. The CDR3 is made up of 15 amino acids. Germline V gives CDR1 SQVTM, CDR2 ANQGSEA. V dropped 7 bases and J dropped 3; count of bases not matched to a gene: 8. Written as DNA, the CDR3 is TGCAGCGCCCCACTAGCGGGAGCGGTCTACAATGAGCAGTTCTTC. Translating gives CSAPLAGAVYNEQFF.

Many counts were recorded for this clonotype. The rearrangement joins TRBV9 to TRBJ2-3, with a possible D match to TRBD1 (6 bases). This CDR3 has 16 residues. V shed 4 bases and J shed 2 bases, with 17 bases lying between them. Germline V gene data show CDR1 as SGDLS and CDR2 as YYNGEE. CDR3 residues: CASSRFRDITTDTQYF. CDR3 DNA sequence: TGTGCCAGCAGCCGATTCCGGGACATTACCACAGATACGCAGTATTTT.

This clonotype was seen ten or more times. The rearrangement joins TRBV7-9 to TRBJ2-3; a possible D gene is TRBD2 (7 bases). Looked up from germline, CDR1 is SEHNR and CDR2 is FQNEAQ (reference sequence). V lost 3 bases, J lost 4 bases, and 14 bases lay in between. This CDR3 has 15 amino acids. The CDR3 is CASSLVLGGPDTQYF. The CDR3 nucleotides read TGTGCCAGCAGCTTGGTGCTGGGGGGGCCAGATACGCAGTATTTT. The whole variable domain, filled in from reference TRBV7-9 and TRBJ2-3, reads DTGVSQNPRHKITKRGQNVTFRCDPISEHNRLYWYRQTLGQGPEFLTYFQNEAQLEKSRLLSDRFSAERPKGSFSTLEIQRTEQGDSAMYLCASSLVLGGPDTQYFGPGTRLTVL.

This clonotype turned up a few times. Compared with germline, one end of the junction differs, possibly owing to a read error. The chain is built from TRBV10-3 and TRBJ2-7; 8 bases fit TRBD2. Looked up from germline, CDR1 is ENHRY and CDR2 is SYGVKD. This CDR3 has 13 residues. CDR3: CAITSENSGECDF. In nucleotides, the CDR3 is TGTGCCATCACCTCAGAGAATAGCGGGGAATGTGACTTC.

The sample holds a few counts of this clonotype. The chain employs TRBV7-8 and TRBJ2-1, with 9 positions matching TRBD2. The CDR3 has 17 amino acids. Germline CDR1 reads SGHVS; CDR2 reads FQNEAQ. V trimming: 4 bases; J trimming: 6 bases; junction bases outside the gene matches: 13. The CDR3 nucleotides are TGTGCCAGCAGCTGGGCCTATGCGGGAGGGCCCGGCAATGAGCAGTTCTTC. Amino acid sequence: CASSWAYAGGPGNEQFF.

This clonotype was seen repeatedly, ten times or more. This rearrangement joins TRBV2 to TRBJ1-1; unclear D gene. The CDR3 spans 13 residues. V gave up 7 bases and J gave up 1 base, with 10 bases separating them. CDR1 is SNHLY and CDR2 is FYNNEI in the germline V gene. CDR3 nucleotide sequence: TGTGCCAGCACCCCGAACGGGAACACTGAAGCTTTCTTT. Translation: CASTPNGNTEAFF. Full variable domain (missing parts from reference TRBV2 and TRBJ1-1): EPEVTQTPSHQVTQMGQEVILRCVPISNHLYFYWYRQILGQKVEFLVSFYNNEISEKSEIFDDQFSVERPDGSNFTLKIRSTKLEDSAMYFCASTPNGNTEAFFGQGTRLTVV.

The J gene is TRBJ2-7, the V gene TRBV11-2, with a tentative D call TRBD2 (5 bases). The V gene lost 3 bases and the J gene lost 4 bases, with 10 bases spanning the gap. The CDR3 contains 13 residues. Germline loops: CDR1 SGHAT, CDR2 FQNNGV. This CDR3 is CASSLEVAYEQYF. The DNA for the CDR3 is TGTGCCAGCAGCTTGGAGGTGGCGTACGAGCAGTACTTC.

This clonotype was picked up many times. The chain combines TRBV14 with TRBJ2-1; TRBD2 agrees at 8 bases. Germline CDR1 and CDR2: SGHDN and FVKESK. V was pared by 4 bases and J by 8 bases, with 4 bases of the junction left unmatched. This CDR3 is 13 amino acids long. Here the CDR3 DNA reads TGTGCCAGCAGCCCTCGGGGGGGCGATGAGCAGTTCTTC. Amino acids: CASSPRGGDEQFF.

This clonotype was picked up many times. The chain joins TRBV29-1 to TRBJ2-1; 7 nucleotides agree with TRBD2. The CDR3 extends over 16 amino acids. The trim removed 6 bases at V and 1 base at J, leaving 12 bases unmatched. The germline gives CDR1 SQVTM, CDR2 ANQGSEA. Here the CDR3 reads CSVGGNAVKSYNEQFF. As DNA, the CDR3 is TGCAGCGTCGGGGGGAATGCGGTAAAATCCTACAATGAGCAGTTCTTC.

Ten or more counts support this clonotype. CDR3 sequence reads: CASSFRVGSTDTQYF. The CDR3 coding sequence is TGTGCCAGCAGCTTCAGGGTGGGAAGCACAGATACGCAGTATTTT. This chain uses TRBV28 with TRBJ2-3, with a tentative D call TRBD1 (5 bases). V was clipped by 6 bases and J by 0 bases, with 13 bases between them. Germline loops: CDR1 MDHEN, CDR2 SYDVKM. The CDR3 runs 15 residues.

This clonotype was found many times. CDR3 nucleotide sequence: TGTGCCAGCAGTTTAGCCCCAGGGGGTGCGAGGCCCCAGCATTTT. Protein product: CASSLAPGGARPQHF. This chain links TRBV12-3 or TRBV12-4 with TRBJ1-5, with 7 positions matching TRBD1. The CDR3 spans 15 residues. V trimming: 0 bases; J trimming: 9 bases; junction bases outside the gene matches: 8.